Presented here are 7 T cell receptor beta chains from one specimen sequenced in a study of blood T cell repertoires in COVID-19. Sequencing used immunoSEQ multiplex PCR; TCRdb keeps in-frame clones, though not all of them. The sample includes roughly 77,000 clones, 80% of them seen just once. The sample taken for sequencing was peripheral blood. Source of these receptors: a woman in her 70s with acute or convalescent COVID-19.

The rearrangement joins TRBV12-5 to TRBJ1-3, with D uncertain. The germline V gene encodes CDR1 LGHNT and CDR2 FRNRAP. The CDR3 runs to 13 residues. V gave up 3 bases and J gave up 2 bases, with 5 bases separating them. CDR3 in DNA: TGTGCTAGTGGTTTAACAGCTGGAAACACCATATATTTT. This encodes CASGLTAGNTIYF. The variable domain in full, with the rest retrieved from reference TRBV12-5 and TRBJ1-3, is DARVTQTPRHKVTEMGQEVTMRCQPILGHNTVFWYRQTMMQGLELLAYFRNRAPLDDSGMPKDRFSAEMPDATLATLKIQPSEPRDSAVYFCASGLTAGNTIYFGEGSWLTVV.

The chain carries TRBV4-3 and TRBJ2-5; TRBD1 matches 8 bases. Germline V gene sequence: CDR1 LGHNA, CDR2 YSLEER. V lost 0 bases, J lost 4 bases, and 7 bases stayed unmatched. This CDR3 comprises 16 residues. The CDR3 sequence: CASSQDARDRGETQYF. CDR3 coding DNA: TGCGCCAGCAGCCAAGATGCGAGAGACAGGGGAGAGACCCAGTACTTC.

The chain carries TRBV9 and TRBJ2-3; 9 nucleotides match TRBD2. V was clipped by 0 bases and J by 2 bases; unmatched bases: 13. This CDR3 is built from 19 residues. The germline CDR1 and CDR2 sequences are SGDLS and YYNGEE. CDR3 nucleotides: TGTGCCAGCAGCGTAGAAGGAGGGGTGGCGGGGGGGCCCACAGATACGCAGTATTTT. This codes for CASSVEGGVAGGPTDTQYF.

The chain is built from TRBV12-5 and TRBJ1-4; D is unresolved. Germline V gives CDR1 LGHNT, CDR2 FRNRAP. With 6 bases removed from V and 7 bases from J, the gap between germline ends came to 12 bases. The CDR3 has 13 residues. This CDR3 is CASGSDWSEKLFF. CDR3 coding DNA: TGTGCTAGTGGGTCGGACTGGAGTGAAAAACTGTTTTTT.

V is TRBV6-5 and J is TRBJ1-4, with D unclear. The germline V gene encodes CDR1 MNHEY and CDR2 SVGAGI. The V gene lost 2 bases and the J gene lost 10 bases, with 11 bases spanning the gap. CDR3 length: 13 residues. CDR3 loop: CASSYGGDGKLFF. DNA for the CDR3: TGTGCCAGCAGTTACGGCGGTGACGGAAAACTGTTTTTT.

This rearrangement joins TRBV5-1 to TRBJ2-5; 9 bases fit TRBD1. Germline CDR1 and CDR2: SGHRS and YFSETQ. CDR3 size: 16 residues. V gave up 2 bases and J gave up 0 bases; unmatched junction bases: 5. The CDR3 sequence is CASSFGTGLYQETQYF. CDR3 nucleotide sequence: TGCGCCAGCAGCTTTGGGACAGGGCTTTACCAAGAGACCCAGTACTTC.

The J gene is TRBJ2-1, the V gene TRBV9, with 9 bases fitting TRBD2. J was trimmed by 8 bases and V by 10 bases; bases with no gene match: 16. The CDR3 runs 15 residues. CDR1 SGDLS and CDR2 YYNGEE come from the germline V gene. As DNA, the CDR3 is TGTGCCCGCCGCGGTCGCGGGGGGGCGGGGGATGAGCAGTTCTTC. Protein product: CARRGRGGAGDEQFF.